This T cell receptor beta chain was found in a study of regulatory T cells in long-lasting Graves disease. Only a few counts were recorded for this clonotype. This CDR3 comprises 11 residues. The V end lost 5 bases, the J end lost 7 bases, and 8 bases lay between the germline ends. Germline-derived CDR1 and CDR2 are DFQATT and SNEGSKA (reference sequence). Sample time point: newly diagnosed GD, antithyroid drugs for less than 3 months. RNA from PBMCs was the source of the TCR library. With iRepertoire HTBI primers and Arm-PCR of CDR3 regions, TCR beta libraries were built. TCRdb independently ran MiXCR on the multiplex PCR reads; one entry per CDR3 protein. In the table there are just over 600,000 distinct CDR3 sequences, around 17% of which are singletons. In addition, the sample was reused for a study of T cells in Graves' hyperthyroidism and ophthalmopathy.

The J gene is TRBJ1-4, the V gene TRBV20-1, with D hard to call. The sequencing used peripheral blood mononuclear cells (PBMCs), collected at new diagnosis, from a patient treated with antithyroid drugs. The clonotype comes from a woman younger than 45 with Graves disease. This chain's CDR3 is CSAVESEKLFF. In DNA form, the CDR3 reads TGCAGTGCTGTGGAATCTGAAAAACTGTTTTTT.